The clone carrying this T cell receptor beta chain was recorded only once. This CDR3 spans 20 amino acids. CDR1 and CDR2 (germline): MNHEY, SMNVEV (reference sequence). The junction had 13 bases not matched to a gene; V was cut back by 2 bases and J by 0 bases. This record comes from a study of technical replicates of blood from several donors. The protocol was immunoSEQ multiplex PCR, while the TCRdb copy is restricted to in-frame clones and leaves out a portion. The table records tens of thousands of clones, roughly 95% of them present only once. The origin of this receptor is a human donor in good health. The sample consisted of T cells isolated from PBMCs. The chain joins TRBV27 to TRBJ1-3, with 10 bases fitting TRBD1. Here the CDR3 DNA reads TGTGCCAGCAGTTTAGTGGGACAGGGGCCCCCCAACTACTCTGGAAACACCATATATTTT. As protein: CASSLVGQGPPNYSGNTIYF.